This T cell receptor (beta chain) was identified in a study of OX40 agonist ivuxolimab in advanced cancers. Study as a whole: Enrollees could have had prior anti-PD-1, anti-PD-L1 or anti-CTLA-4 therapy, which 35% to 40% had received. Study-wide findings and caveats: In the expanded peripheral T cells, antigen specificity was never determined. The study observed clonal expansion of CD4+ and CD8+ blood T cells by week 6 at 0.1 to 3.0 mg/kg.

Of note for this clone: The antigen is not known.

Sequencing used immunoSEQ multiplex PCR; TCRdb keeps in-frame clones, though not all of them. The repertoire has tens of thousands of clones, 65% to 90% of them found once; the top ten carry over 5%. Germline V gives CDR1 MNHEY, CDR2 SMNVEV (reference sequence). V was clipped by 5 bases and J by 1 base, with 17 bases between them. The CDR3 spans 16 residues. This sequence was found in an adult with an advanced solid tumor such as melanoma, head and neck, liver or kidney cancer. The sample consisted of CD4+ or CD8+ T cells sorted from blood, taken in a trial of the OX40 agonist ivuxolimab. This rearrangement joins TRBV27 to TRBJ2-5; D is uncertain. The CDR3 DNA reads TGTGCCAGCAGTCCCCGTAGCCAGGCAAGCCAAGAGACCCAGTACTTC. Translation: CASSPRSQASQETQYF.